One and the same sample provided the 25 T cell receptor beta chains below, sequenced in a study of control samples from healthy donors and cancer patients. Using immunoSEQ multiplex PCR, the repertoire was profiled, and TCRdb retains in-frame clones only, with some absent. The profile shows roughly 170,000 clones, about 86% of them singletons. Sequenced sample: blood. These receptor sequences come from a woman younger than 45 in good health.

V usage is TRBV28 and J usage is TRBJ1-5; TRBD1 aligns across 9 bases. The CDR3 has 18 residues. The V and J ends lost 5 bases and 0 bases, in that order; junction bases with no gene match: 11. The V gene's germline CDR1 is MDHEN and CDR2 SYDVKM. The CDR3 spells CASSPGQGLGYSNQPQHF. The CDR3 nucleotides read TGTGCCAGCAGTCCCGGACAGGGGTTGGGGTATAGCAATCAGCCCCAGCATTTT.

The V and J genes are TRBV10-2 and TRBJ1-2; weak D call: TRBD1 (6 bases). CDR1 and CDR2 from the germline V gene are WSHSY and SAAADI. This CDR3 contains 12 residues. Trimming took 8 bases from V and 7 from J, leaving 14 bases between them. The CDR3: CASSVGGSGYTF. CDR3 sequence (DNA): TGCGCCAGCTCCGTGGGGGGCAGTGGCTACACCTTC.

Notes on this clone: This sample also contains other DNA sequences that code for the same CDR3. The chain is built from TRBV20-1 and TRBJ2-5, with D uncertain. This CDR3 spans 11 amino acids. Germline V gene data show CDR1 as DFQATT and CDR2 as SNEGSKA (reference sequence). V was cut by 6 bases and J by 2 bases, with 7 bases left in between. The CDR3 is CSARRQETQYF. The CDR3 DNA is TGCAGTGCGCGCCGACAAGAGACCCAGTACTTC.

The rearrangement uses TRBV5-6 and TRBJ2-1; D may correspond to TRBD1 or TRBD2 (5 bases each). In germline, CDR1 is SGHDT, CDR2 YYEEEE. Trimming cost V 4 bases and J 3 bases, with 11 bases left between them. The CDR3 covers 14 residues. The CDR3: CASSPGTGYNEQFF. The CDR3 coding sequence is TGTGCCAGCAGCCCTGGGACGGGCTACAATGAGCAGTTCTTC.

This chain links TRBV27 with TRBJ2-6; 12 positions agree with TRBD2. Germline trimming cut 8 bases from V and 4 bases from J; bases unmatched to any gene: 9. Germline V lookup: CDR1 MNHEY, CDR2 SMNVEV (reference sequence). The CDR3 is 17 amino acids. In DNA form, the CDR3 reads TGTGCCAGCCAAAGACTAGCGGGAGTGAGAGGGGCCAACGTCCTGACTTTC. It encodes CASQRLAGVRGANVLTF.

The V gene is TRBV3-1 (or the pseudogene TRBV3-2), the J gene TRBJ2-7; D is uncertain. Germline V gene data show CDR1 as LGHDT and CDR2 as YNNKEL (reference sequence). The CDR3 runs 11 residues. Trimming left V 1 base short and J 7 bases short, with 5 bases between. The chain's CDR3 is CASSQGNEQYF. CDR3 DNA: TGTGCCAGCAGCCAAGGAAATGAGCAGTACTTC.

This rearrangement joins TRBV3-1 (or the pseudogene TRBV3-2) to TRBJ1-1, with TRBD1 identical over 9 bases. CDR1 LGHDT and CDR2 YNNKEL come from the germline V gene (reference sequence). The CDR3 runs 15 residues. Losses at the gene ends were 4 bases for V and 2 bases for J; bases not matched to a gene: 5. CDR3: CASSPGDRANTEAFF. The CDR3 DNA is TGTGCCAGCAGCCCCGGGGACAGGGCTAACACTGAAGCTTTCTTT.

This chain connects TRBV24-1 to TRBJ2-3, with D possibly matching TRBD2 (5 bases). V gave up 3 bases and J gave up 0 bases, with 12 bases separating them. Germline V gene sequence: CDR1 KGHDR, CDR2 SFDVKD. The CDR3 length is 16 residues. CDR3 sequence reads: CATSDNRGTSTDTQYF. The CDR3 nucleotides are TGTGCCACCAGTGATAACCGGGGTACTAGCACAGATACGCAGTATTTT.

The rearrangement links TRBV9 to TRBJ1-3; D is possibly TRBD1 (6 bases). The CDR3 sequence is 16 residues long. Per germline, CDR1 SGDLS and CDR2 YYNGEE. The V and J ends lost 4 bases and 0 bases respectively, with 14 bases between them. CDR3: CASSPRTALSGNTIYF. The CDR3 coding sequence is TGTGCCAGCAGCCCACGGACAGCCCTCTCTGGAAACACCATATATTTT.

In this sample, this clone turned up once. This chain uses TRBV2 with TRBJ1-1, with TRBD1 matching over 11 bases. The CDR3 covers 14 residues. The junction had 7 bases not matched to a gene; V was cut back by 8 bases and J by 5 bases. Germline CDR1 SNHLY, CDR2 FYNNEI. CDR3 region: CASGEDRGRTEAFF. CDR3 nucleotides: TGTGCCAGCGGGGAGGACAGGGGGCGGACTGAAGCTTTCTTT. Combining the CDR3 with reference TRBV2 and TRBJ1-1 gives the whole variable domain EPEVTQTPSHQVTQMGQEVILRCVPISNHLYFYWYRQILGQKVEFLVSFYNNEISEKSEIFDDQFSVERPDGSNFTLKIRSTKLEDSAMYFCASGEDRGRTEAFFGQGTRLTVV.

V is TRBV7-2 and J is TRBJ2-7, with D maybe TRBD2 (6 bases). The CDR3 is 13 residues long. V dropped 4 bases and J dropped 7 bases, with 14 bases sitting between them. In germline, CDR1 is SGHTA, CDR2 FQGNSA. The CDR3 reads CASSSRGEKEQYF. Written as DNA, the CDR3 is TGTGCCAGCAGCTCCCGCGGGGAGAAAGAGCAGTACTTC. The variable domain in full, with the rest retrieved from reference TRBV7-2 and TRBJ2-7, is GAGVSQSPSNKVTEKGKDVELRCDPISGHTALYWYRQSLGQGLEFLIYFQGNSAPDKSGLPSDRFSAERTGGSVSTLTIQRTQQEDSAVYLCASSSRGEKEQYFGPGTRLTVT.

This chain connects TRBV5-1 to TRBJ2-3, with 7 nucleotides matching TRBD1. The V gene's germline CDR1 is SGHRS and CDR2 YFSETQ. The CDR3 has 15 amino acids. The trim removed 4 bases at V and 4 bases at J, leaving 9 bases unmatched. CDR3 coding DNA: TGCGCCAGCAGCGCACAGGGGTGGGGACCAGATACGCAGTATTTT. Translating it yields CASSAQGWGPDTQYF.

V is TRBV5-1 and J is TRBJ2-3; D call uncertain. Germline V gene sequence: CDR1 SGHRS, CDR2 YFSETQ. V was shortened by 7 bases and J by 2 bases, with 17 bases between the two germline ends. The CDR3 spans 15 residues. This chain's CDR3 is CASSPKSLTTDTQYF. The CDR3 coding sequence is TGCGCCAGCTCTCCAAAGAGTCTCACCACAGATACGCAGTATTTT.

The chain uses TRBV4-2 and TRBJ1-4, with D perhaps matching TRBD1 (6 bases). Trimming cost V 3 bases and J 6 bases, with 14 bases left between them. The CDR3 contains 15 residues. Germline loops: CDR1 LGHNA, CDR2 YNFKEQ. CDR3 region: CASSHEGRQDEKLFF. The CDR3 DNA reads TGTGCCAGCAGCCACGAAGGGCGACAGGATGAAAAACTGTTTTTT.

J is TRBJ2-3 and V is TRBV4-2, with D hard to call. Per germline, CDR1 LGHNA and CDR2 YNFKEQ. There are 13 residues in the CDR3. The V end lost 0 bases, the J end lost 4 bases, and 5 bases lay between the germline ends. CDR3 coding DNA: TGTGCCAGCAGCCAAGATTCGGCAGATACGCAGTATTTT. It encodes CASSQDSADTQYF.

J is TRBJ2-1 and V is TRBV13; TRBD2 is a possible D gene (5 bases). CDR3 size: 13 residues. CDR1 and CDR2 from the germline V gene are PRHDT and FYEKMQ (reference sequence). Between the trimmed V and J ends, which lost 6 bases and 8 bases, there was a span of 14 bases. In DNA, the CDR3 is TGTGCCAGCAGGAAACTAGTGGATCATGAGCAGTTCTTC. This codes for CASRKLVDHEQFF.

This chain links TRBV18 with TRBJ1-4; weak D call: TRBD1 (6 bases). This CDR3 is 14 amino acids long. V lost 3 bases and J 1 base, leaving 6 bases between the germline ends. Germline V gene sequence: CDR1 KGHSH, CDR2 LQKENI. CDR3 sequence: CASSPDRTNEKLFF. In DNA form, the CDR3 reads TGTGCCAGCTCACCGGACAGAACTAATGAAAAACTGTTTTTT.

The chain links TRBV4-1 to TRBJ1-3; no definite D call. CDR3 length: 15 amino acids. Deletions cut 1 base from V and 2 bases from J, with 9 bases between. Per the germline V gene, CDR1 is MGHRA and CDR2 is YSYEKL. The CDR3 region has the DNA TGCGCCAGCAGCCAAGTGGTAGGCGCTGGAAACACCATATATTTT. This encodes CASSQVVGAGNTIYF.

J is TRBJ1-5 and V is TRBV3-1 (or the pseudogene TRBV3-2); perhaps TRBD1 as D (5 bases). With 0 bases removed from V and 0 bases from J, the gap between germline ends came to 6 bases. The CDR3 runs 15 residues. Germline-derived CDR1 and CDR2 are LGHDT and YNNKEL (reference sequence). Written as DNA, the CDR3 is TGTGCCAGCAGCCAAGAGGGGGGTAGCAATCAGCCCCAGCATTTT. It encodes CASSQEGGSNQPQHF.

CDR3 nucleotides: TGTGCCAGTAGAAAACACAGGGGGCAAGTTGAAAAACTGTTTTTT. It codes for CASRKHRGQVEKLFF. V is TRBV19 and J is TRBJ1-4, with 9 positions matching TRBD1. Germline-derived CDR1 and CDR2 are LNHDA and SQIVND (reference sequence). With V trimmed by 6 bases and J by 7 bases, 9 bases remained unmatched. The CDR3 runs to 15 residues.

In this sample, this clone turned up once. V gene TRBV15 combines with J gene TRBJ2-5; D unresolved. The CDR3 length is 15 residues. Trimming stripped 1 base from V and 1 base from J, with 10 bases between. CDR1 LNHNV and CDR2 YYDKDF come from the germline V gene (reference sequence). CDR3 residues: CATSRVVRIQETQYF. The CDR3 DNA sequence: TGTGCCACCAGCAGAGTTGTAAGGATCCAAGAGACCCAGTACTTC.

This chain uses TRBV12-3 or TRBV12-4 with TRBJ1-6, with D maybe TRBD1 (5 bases). This CDR3 contains 13 residues. Between the trimmed V and J ends, which lost 3 bases and 10 bases, there was a span of 10 bases. Written as DNA, the CDR3 is TGTGCCAGCAGTTTGGGGGTGGAGTCACCCCTCCACTTT. Translation: CASSLGVESPLHF.

V and J are TRBV5-6 and TRBJ2-3; 7 bases agree with TRBD1. The CDR3 loop spans 16 amino acids. V lost 5 bases, J lost 6 bases, and 15 bases stayed unmatched. Looked up from germline, CDR1 is SGHDT and CDR2 is YYEEEE. This CDR3 reads CASSFNAAGGIDTQYF. Written as DNA, the CDR3 is TGTGCCAGCAGTTTCAACGCGGCAGGGGGAATTGATACGCAGTATTTT.

V gene TRBV11-2 combines with J gene TRBJ2-5; a weak D match, TRBD2 (7 bases). Germline V gene data show CDR1 as SGHAT and CDR2 as FQNNGV. The CDR3 spans 15 residues. The V gene lost 0 bases and the J gene lost 6 bases, with 14 bases spanning the gap. CDR3 in DNA: TGTGCCAGCAGCTTAGATTTCCGGGGGGCGAAGACCCAGTACTTC. Encoded protein: CASSLDFRGAKTQYF.

CDR3 amino acids: CASSRTGGGNQPQHF. CDR3 nucleotide sequence: TGTGCCAGCAGCCGGACAGGGGGAGGCAATCAGCCCCAGCATTTT. The gene calls are TRBV7-9 and TRBJ1-5, with 10 bases identical to TRBD1. The V segment lost 5 bases and the J segment 2 bases; nucleotides outside the gene matches: 3. The CDR3 contains 15 residues. Germline V lookup: CDR1 SEHNR, CDR2 FQNEAQ (reference sequence).